This TCR beta chain was retrieved from a study of T cell clonality in common variable immunodeficiency (dated by TCRdb to 2014 to 2015). Study-wide findings and limitations: CVID subjects shared fewer TCRbeta clones with each other than healthy controls did (p < 0.0001). According to the authors, figuring out what caused the increased clonality in CVID would require sequencing the repertoires of T cell subpopulations. Even though DNA input was equal, the average per sample came to 65,000 to 100,000 unique sequences for controls compared with approximately 30,000 for CVID samples. Correlations between repertoire features and clinical complications were limited by patient heterogeneity within the CVID cohort. Fewer deletions and N-nucleotide insertions were reportedly observed in CVID TCRbeta sequences, and highly modified clones with 13 or more V deletions were reportedly absent from CVID TCRbeta sequences. Increased TCRbeta clonality was found in CVID subjects compared with healthy controls (t-test p = 0.018), with the increase being most characteristic of about a third of subjects.

For sequencing input, CVID and control samples contributed equivalent amounts of genomic DNA. For every sample, a 60 bp segment covering the rearranged TCRbeta CDR3 region was amplified and then sequenced. The immunoSEQ assay, a bias-corrected multiplex PCR with high-throughput sequencing, was employed for TCRbeta amplification. The paper's data handling went like this. Every unique nucleotide sequence counted as a clone and was annotated with V, D and J genes, copy number and frequency. Sequences were labeled productive if in frame, and non-productive if out of frame or containing stop codons. As previously described, Shannon's entropy was used to calculate clonality. The predicted amino acid sequences of productive clones were used to derive the mean CDR3 Kyte-Doolittle hydropathy. Using the R hclust function, scaled V gene usage was clustered hierarchically with Manhattan distance and complete linkage. Sharing of clones by CDR3 amino acid sequence was evaluated by resampling 12 repertoires per group over 100 rounds. The repertoires were searched for 55 to 75 published EBV-specific TCRbeta sequences and 200 to 300 published CMV-specific TCRbeta sequences. A couple of CVID samples that yielded fewer than 10,000 sequences were excluded from the analysis, so roughly 40 CVID repertoires were retained. TCRdb's version of the immuneACCESS table is confined to in-frame rearrangements and falls short of the full clone set. An unresolved V gene accounts for under half of the shortfall where checked; the remainder is of unknown origin. Clone size and the V and J calls come from that table; the DNA yielded D and trimming. Here the sample lists about 47,000 clones, none seen once only. About 0.7% of the sample comes from the top ten.

Both CVID patients and healthy controls were predominantly of Caucasian heritage. Heparinized peripheral whole blood samples of about 5 to 8.5 ml were collected from each donor. Genomic DNA from adults with common variable immune deficiency (CVID) and from healthy adult controls was the source for sequencing TCRbeta CDR3 repertoires. The control group comprised approximately 22 healthy adult volunteers, about 12 female and approximately ten male, aged roughly 20 to 75 years with a mean age of roughly 34. Diluted blood was density-centrifuged over Hypaque 1077 or Ficoll-Paque to isolate peripheral blood mononuclear cells. Genomic DNA was extracted from unsorted mononuclear cells by Qiagen column purification or by a centrifugation-based method. This clone was counted ten times or more. It has no known antigen specificity. The missing CDR3 end, 3 residues past where the read stops, is filled in from the germline J gene.

The CDR3 spans 13 residues, from the cysteine through the phenylalanine. The DNA has 30 bases, all within the CDR3, and is read from base 1. V and J are truncated by 6 bases and 2 bases respectively, leaving an intervening sequence of 11 bases. The germline V gene gives CDR1 as ENHRY and CDR2 as SYGVKD. This receptor was taken from a person between 18 and 75 years old in good health. This receptor chain uses TRBV10-3 and TRBJ2-7; matching of 6 bases hints at TRBD1 as the D gene. The sample taken for sequencing was peripheral blood mononuclear cells. CDR3 region: CAISWDTTYEQYF. CDR3 bases read: TGTGCCATCAGCTGGGACACAACCTACGAG.